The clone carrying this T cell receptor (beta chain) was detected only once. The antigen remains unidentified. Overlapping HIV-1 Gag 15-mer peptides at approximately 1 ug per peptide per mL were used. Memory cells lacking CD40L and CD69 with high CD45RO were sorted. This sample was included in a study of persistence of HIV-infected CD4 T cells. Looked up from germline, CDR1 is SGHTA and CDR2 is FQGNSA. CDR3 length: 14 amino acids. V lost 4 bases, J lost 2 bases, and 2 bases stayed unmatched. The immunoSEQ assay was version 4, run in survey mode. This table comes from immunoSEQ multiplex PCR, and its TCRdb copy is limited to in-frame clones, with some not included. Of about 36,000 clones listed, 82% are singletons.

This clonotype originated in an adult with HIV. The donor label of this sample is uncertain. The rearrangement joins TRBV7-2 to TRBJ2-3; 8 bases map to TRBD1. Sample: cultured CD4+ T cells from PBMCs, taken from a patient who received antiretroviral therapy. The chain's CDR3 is CASSSGQDTDTQYF. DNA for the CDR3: TGTGCCAGCAGCTCGGGACAGGACACAGATACGCAGTATTTT. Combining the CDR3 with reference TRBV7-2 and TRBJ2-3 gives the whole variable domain GAGVSQSPSNKVTEKGKDVELRCDPISGHTALYWYRQSLGQGLEFLIYFQGNSAPDKSGLPSDRFSAERTGGSVSTLTIQRTQQEDSAVYLCASSSGQDTDTQYFGPGTRLTVL.